These 30 T cell receptor beta chains came from one sample sequenced in a study of T cell responses to AZD1222 COVID-19 vaccine. Produced via immunoSEQ multiplex PCR; TCRdb's table is partial and in-frame only. Among about 120,000 clones listed, 93% were seen once. Sequences were derived from peripheral blood, sampled 28 days after the second AZD1222 dose. The receptors were gathered from an adult who received the AZD1222 COVID-19 vaccine.

The chain couples TRBV27 to TRBJ1-2; 7 bases map to TRBD1. The ends lost 2 bases at V and 13 bases at J; junction bases unmatched: 10. Germline V CDR1 and CDR2: MNHEY, SMNVEV (reference sequence). This CDR3 contains 13 residues. The CDR3 DNA sequence: TGTGCCAGCAGTTTAGCCAGGGGGGCAACTCGCACCTTC. Residues: CASSLARGATRTF.

In DNA form, the CDR3 reads TGTGCCAGCAAGGGCGGGACCTCCACCGGGGAGCTGTTTTTT. Protein product: CASKGGTSTGELFF. This chain uses TRBV2 with TRBJ2-2; D possibly corresponds to TRBD2 (6 bases). V was clipped by 7 bases and J by 4 bases, with 13 bases between them. Germline-derived CDR1 and CDR2 are SNHLY and FYNNEI. The CDR3 contains 14 residues.

V usage is TRBV2 and J usage is TRBJ1-1; the match to TRBD1 covers 10 bases. The CDR3 covers 12 residues. J gave up 10 bases and V 6 bases, and 5 bases lay outside the gene matches. The germline gives CDR1 SNHLY, CDR2 FYNNEI. CDR3 nucleotide sequence: TGTGCCAGCAGAGACAGGGGGCGACTAGCTTTCTTT. Its protein is CASRDRGRLAFF. The full variable domain, its missing parts supplied by reference TRBV2 and TRBJ1-1, is EPEVTQTPSHQVTQMGQEVILRCVPISNHLYFYWYRQILGQKVEFLVSFYNNEISEKSEIFDDQFSVERPDGSNFTLKIRSTKLEDSAMYFCASRDRGRLAFFGQGTRLTVV.

This chain links TRBV5-4 with TRBJ1-5, with D perhaps TRBD1 (6 bases). Trimming cost V 0 bases and J 5 bases, with 12 bases left between them. The CDR3 is 15 residues long. CDR1 is SGHNT, CDR2 YYREEE, per germline (reference sequence). Here the CDR3 DNA reads TGTGCCAGCAGCTTGGAATCAGGGGACGATCAGCCCCAGCATTTT. Amino acid sequence: CASSLESGDDQPQHF.

The chain links TRBV28 to TRBJ1-2; D is perhaps TRBD1 (6 bases). The CDR3 extends over 14 amino acids. With 10 bases removed from V and 2 bases from J, the gap between germline ends came to 17 bases. Germline CDR1 and CDR2: MDHEN and SYDVKM. CDR3 residues: CAINLPGQNYGYTF. The CDR3 coding sequence is TGTGCCATAAACTTACCGGGACAAAACTATGGCTACACCTTC.

The chain employs TRBV18 and TRBJ2-7; D not certain. With 2 bases removed from V and 0 bases from J, the gap between germline ends came to 8 bases. The CDR3 is 14 amino acids. The germline gives CDR1 KGHSH, CDR2 LQKENI. CDR3 sequence (DNA): TGTGCCAGCTCACCAATAGGTAGCTCCTACGAGCAGTACTTC. It specifies CASSPIGSSYEQYF. Drawing the rest from reference TRBV18 and TRBJ2-7, the complete variable domain is NAGVMQNPRHLVRRRGQEARLRCSPMKGHSHVYWYRQLPEEGLKFMVYLQKENIIDESGMPKERFSAEFPKEGPSILRIQQVVRGDSAAYFCASSPIGSSYEQYFGPGTRLTVT.

The V and J genes are TRBV30 and TRBJ2-2, with D maybe TRBD2 (6 bases). Germline V CDR1 and CDR2: GTSNPN, SVGIG (reference sequence). This CDR3 spans 13 amino acids. V was trimmed by 5 bases and J by 3 bases, leaving 10 bases between them. CDR3 DNA sequence: TGTGCCTGGCGTGCGGGATACACCGGGGAGCTGTTTTTT. Translating gives CAWRAGYTGELFF.

The chain is built from TRBV6-2 or TRBV6-3 and TRBJ2-7; 11 bases line up with TRBD2. The junction had 6 bases not matched to a gene; V was cut back by 5 bases and J by 6 bases. The CDR3 consists of 14 residues. In germline, CDR1 is MNHEY, CDR2 SVGEGT. This chain's CDR3 is CASSIAGGSSEQYF. CDR3 DNA sequence: TGTGCCAGCAGTATAGCGGGAGGGTCCAGCGAGCAGTACTTC.

V gene TRBV4-1 combines with J gene TRBJ1-5; D gene unclear. Trimming shortened V by 1 base and J by 1 base, and 8 bases separated the two germline ends. The CDR3 runs 15 residues. The germline CDR1 and CDR2 sequences are MGHRA and YSYEKL. CDR3 in amino acids: CASSQVGFSNQPQHF. The CDR3 region has the DNA TGCGCCAGCAGCCAAGTTGGGTTCAGCAATCAGCCCCAGCATTTT.

V is TRBV7-2 and J is TRBJ2-3; 13 positions match TRBD2. The germline gives CDR1 SGHTA, CDR2 FQGNSA. This CDR3 spans 16 amino acids. J gave up 4 bases and V 1 base, and 2 bases lay outside the gene matches. The CDR3 DNA follows: TGTGCCAGCAGCTTAGGGACTAGCGGGAGTGCAGATACGCAGTATTTT. Protein: CASSLGTSGSADTQYF.

This clone has a single count. The chain carries TRBV24-1 and TRBJ2-1; tentative D call: TRBD2 (6 bases). The V gene's germline CDR1 is KGHDR and CDR2 SFDVKD. Trimming pared 5 bases from V and 4 bases from J, leaving 11 bases between. This CDR3 region has 14 residues. The CDR3 region has the DNA TGTGCCACCAGTGGAGGGACTGGGTACAATGAGCAGTTCTTC. Its translation is CATSGGTGYNEQFF.

The genes are TRBV5-1 and TRBJ1-1, with D possibly matching TRBD1 (6 bases). The germline gives CDR1 SGHRS, CDR2 YFSETQ. The V gene lost 5 bases and the J gene lost 4 bases, with 18 bases spanning the gap. The CDR3 loop spans 15 amino acids. The CDR3 is CASRPRTVGSTEAFF. The CDR3 DNA reads as TGCGCCAGCAGACCCCGGACAGTGGGAAGCACTGAAGCTTTCTTT. Complete variable domain (other parts from reference TRBV5-1 and TRBJ1-1): KAGVTQTPRYLIKTRGQQVTLSCSPISGHRSVSWYQQTPGQGLQFLFEYFSETQRNKGNFPGRFSGRQFSNSRSEMNVSTLELGDSALYLCASRPRTVGSTEAFFGQGTRLTVV.

The rearrangement links TRBV7-2 to TRBJ1-2, with D tentatively TRBD1 (6 bases). In germline, CDR1 is SGHTA, CDR2 FQGNSA. The CDR3 totals 15 residues. V shed 1 base and J shed 7 bases, with 16 bases lying between them. For the CDR3, the DNA is TGTGCCAGCAGCTTAGAATTGGGGCAGGGGATTGGCTACACCTTC. Amino acid sequence: CASSLELGQGIGYTF.

The chain uses TRBV28 and TRBJ1-2; unclear D gene. The germline V gene has CDR1 MDHEN and CDR2 SYDVKM. V was shortened by 5 bases and J by 7 bases, with 8 bases between the two germline ends. CDR3 length: 11 amino acids. The CDR3 protein is CASSTDRGYTF. The CDR3 DNA follows: TGTGCCAGCAGTACAGACCGTGGCTACACCTTC.

The J gene is TRBJ2-5, the V gene TRBV7-8; D perhaps matches TRBD1 (7 bases). Per germline, CDR1 SGHVS and CDR2 FQNEAQ. This CDR3 is built from 16 residues. Trimming took off 2 bases at V and 0 bases at J, with 13 bases between the two ends. The CDR3 DNA reads TGTGCCAGCAGCTTAAGGCCAGGGGGGTACCAAGAGACCCAGTACTTC. Encoded protein: CASSLRPGGYQETQYF.

This clone was seen just once. The chain carries TRBV6-5 and TRBJ2-5; the D gene could be TRBD1 or TRBD2 (7 bases each). In germline, CDR1 is MNHEY, CDR2 SVGAGI. Between the trimmed V and J ends, which lost 7 bases and 5 bases, there was a span of 17 bases. There are 14 residues in the CDR3. Here the CDR3 reads CASTQGGFGETQYF. CDR3 bases: TGTGCCAGCACCCAGGGGGGGTTCGGGGAGACCCAGTACTTC.

The CDR3 loop reads CASSLVFEETQYF. The CDR3 bases are TGTGCCAGCAGCTTAGTTTTTGAAGAGACCCAGTACTTC. This chain uses TRBV7-2 with TRBJ2-5; no clear D. This CDR3 is built from 13 residues. V lost 1 base to trimming and J lost 3 bases, with 6 bases between them. Germline V gene data show CDR1 as SGHTA and CDR2 as FQGNSA.

This clone occurred once. The chain uses TRBV7-9 and TRBJ1-4, with TRBD1 identical over 8 bases. Germline V gene lookup returns CDR1 SEHNR and CDR2 FQNEAQ (reference sequence). The J segment lost 8 bases and the V segment lost 5 bases, leaving 7 bases of the junction unmatched. This CDR3 region has 14 residues. CDR3 DNA: TGTGCCAGCAGCCGGACAGGGCCGAACGAAAAACTGTTTTTT. This encodes CASSRTGPNEKLFF.

CDR3 bases: TGTGCCAGTAGTATAGGTCTGGTGTGGGACAATCAGCCCCAGCATTTT. Amino acid sequence: CASSIGLVWDNQPQHF. V usage is TRBV19 and J usage is TRBJ1-5; D gene unclear. The germline V gene encodes CDR1 LNHDA and CDR2 SQIVND (reference sequence). V lost 1 base to trimming and J lost 3 bases, with 13 bases between them. The CDR3 has 16 amino acids.

The rearrangement links TRBV6-5 to TRBJ1-1, with D unresolved. CDR3 length: 15 residues. V shed 8 bases and J shed 3 bases, with 19 bases lying between them. Germline CDR1 reads MNHEY; CDR2 reads SVGAGI. DNA of the CDR3: TGTGCCAGCGATCGTGCGGAGGGAATCGACACTGAAGCTTTCTTT. This sequence encodes CASDRAEGIDTEAFF.

This chain uses TRBV5-1 with TRBJ2-1, with D maybe TRBD1 (6 bases). V lost 0 bases to trimming and J lost 8 bases, with 12 bases between them. Per the germline V gene, CDR1 is SGHRS and CDR2 is YFSETQ. The CDR3 has 14 amino acids. CDR3 DNA sequence: TGCGCCAGCAGCTTGGGACAGGAGACGGATGAGCAGTTCTTC. Protein sequence: CASSLGQETDEQFF.

The V call is TRBV5-1, the J call TRBJ2-6, with D possibly being TRBD1 or TRBD2 (6 bases each). Germline V gene data show CDR1 as SGHRS and CDR2 as YFSETQ. The V end lost 6 bases, the J end lost 2 bases, and 12 bases lay between the germline ends. This CDR3 is built from 15 residues. The CDR3 here is CASKPGATGANVLTF. The CDR3 nucleotides read TGCGCCAGCAAGCCGGGGGCGACTGGGGCCAACGTCCTGACTTTC.

The rearrangement links TRBV6-6 to TRBJ2-5, with 11 bases fitting TRBD2. Trimming at V came to 6 bases and at J to 5 bases, leaving 8 bases not matched to a gene. CDR1 is MNHNY, CDR2 SVGAGI, per germline (reference sequence). This CDR3 has 15 residues. CDR3 protein: CASRLPSGGMETQYF. In DNA form, the CDR3 reads TGTGCCAGCAGATTACCTAGCGGGGGGATGGAGACCCAGTACTTC.

The chain uses TRBV9 and TRBJ1-3, with D possibly matching TRBD1 (5 bases). The CDR3 extends over 14 amino acids. With 6 bases removed from V and 2 bases from J, the gap between germline ends came to 12 bases. Germline CDR1 is SGDLS and CDR2 is YYNGEE. DNA of the CDR3: TGTGCCAGCAACCCCGGGACGGCTGGAAACACCATATATTTT. Amino acid sequence: CASNPGTAGNTIYF.

The chain carries TRBV18 and TRBJ1-5; tentative D call: TRBD1 (5 bases). V lost 2 bases and J lost 11, with 16 bases in between. This CDR3 is built from 14 residues. Per the germline V gene, CDR1 is KGHSH and CDR2 is LQKENI. CDR3 sequence (DNA): TGTGCCAGCTCACCAGCAGGGACCGGTGTGGCCCAGCATTTT. It encodes CASSPAGTGVAQHF.

The chain has TRBV29-1 and TRBJ2-1; the match to TRBD2 covers 10 bases. Germline assignment: CDR1 SQVTM and CDR2 ANQGSEA. The CDR3 is made up of 15 amino acids. Trimming took 4 bases from V and 4 from J; bases not matched to a gene: 7. The DNA of the CDR3 is TGCAGCGTTGGGACTAGCGGTAGTGTTTACAATGAGCAGTTCTTC. Translation gives CSVGTSGSVYNEQFF.

The chain carries TRBV5-6 and TRBJ2-5; TRBD1 aligns across 11 bases. Germline CDR1 is SGHDT and CDR2 is YYEEEE. Germline trimming cut 4 bases from V and 5 bases from J; bases unmatched to any gene: 4. The CDR3 runs to 14 residues. The CDR3 DNA reads TGTGCCAGCAGCCCGGACAGGGGGCTTGAGACCCAGTACTTC. Protein product: CASSPDRGLETQYF.

This chain connects TRBV4-1 to TRBJ2-7; D unclear. There are 20 residues in the CDR3. The germline V gene encodes CDR1 MGHRA and CDR2 YSYEKL. V was pared by 0 bases and J by 0 bases, with 24 bases between. DNA for the CDR3: TGCGCCAGCAGCCAAGAAAGTATTAAGGTCTACAGCACCTTCTCCTACGAGCAGTACTTC. Its translation: CASSQESIKVYSTFSYEQYF.

The CDR3 is CASSRQGANTEAFF. The CDR3 DNA reads TGTGCCAGCAGCCGACAGGGGGCGAACACTGAAGCTTTCTTT. The chain has TRBV7-9 and TRBJ1-1, with 10 bases lining up with TRBD1. Germline lookup yields CDR1 SEHNR and CDR2 FQNEAQ (reference sequence). This CDR3 region has 14 residues. The V and J ends lost 5 bases and 1 base, in that order; junction bases with no gene match: 1.

The chain has TRBV12-3 or TRBV12-4 and TRBJ1-3, with D unclear. The CDR3 runs to 12 residues. V lost 7 bases, J lost 2 bases, and 6 bases lay in between. The CDR3, as DNA: TGTGCCAGCACCCAAGCTGGAAACACCATATATTTT. Translating gives CASTQAGNTIYF.